Following are 5 T cell receptor beta chains from one sample sequenced in a study of vaccination effects on CD4 cells after COVID-19. No antigens are known for them. This table comes from immunoSEQ multiplex PCR, and its TCRdb copy is limited to in-frame clones, with some not included. The sample includes about 73,000 clones, roughly 79% of them seen just once. Using viral peptide pools, the ViraFEST assay grew out antigen-specific CD4+ T cells prior to sequencing. Once cultured for approximately ten days, the cells underwent separation to obtain CD4+ T cells. All vaccine recipients tested negative for nucleocapsid antibodies and had never contracted SARS-CoV-2 infection. The sequenced sample was CD4+ T cells from PBMCs cultured with HCoV-NL63 spike peptides, obtained before COVID-19 vaccination. The origin of the receptors is a human donor who received a COVID-19 vaccine.

The J gene is TRBJ2-2, the V gene TRBV18, with 7 bases aligning to TRBD1. CDR3 length: 16 residues. The germline V gene encodes CDR1 KGHSH and CDR2 LQKENI. V was pared by 2 bases and J by 0 bases, with 3 bases of the junction left unmatched. CDR3 loop: CASSPAQGANTGELFF. The CDR3 DNA reads as TGTGCCAGCTCACCAGCCCAGGGGGCGAACACCGGGGAGCTGTTTTTT.

The J gene is TRBJ1-6, the V gene TRBV30; the match to TRBD1 covers 8 bases. The J segment lost 9 bases and the V segment lost 5 bases, leaving 9 bases of the junction unmatched. Germline V CDR1 and CDR2: GTSNPN, SVGIG (reference sequence). This CDR3 comprises 14 residues. The CDR3 is CAWDLPGGSSPLHF. The DNA of the CDR3 is TGTGCCTGGGATCTCCCAGGGGGCAGTTCACCCCTCCACTTT.

The rearrangement joins TRBV6-1 to TRBJ2-5; 9 positions agree with TRBD1. CDR3 length: 15 residues. The germline V gene encodes CDR1 MNHNS and CDR2 SASEGT. Trimming at V came to 3 bases and at J to 5 bases, leaving 7 bases not matched to a gene. The CDR3 sequence is CASSDPGQGPETQYF. The CDR3 coding sequence is TGTGCCAGCAGTGATCCGGGACAGGGTCCGGAGACCCAGTACTTC.

This clone showed up just a few times. V is TRBV27 and J is TRBJ1-1; D remains unclear. Trimming removed 7 bases at V and 1 base at J, with 10 bases between. Germline V gene sequence: CDR1 MNHEY, CDR2 SMNVEV (reference sequence). This CDR3 spans 13 amino acids. The CDR3 region has the DNA TGTGCCAGCAACCGACGAGAGAACACTGAAGCTTTCTTT. Translated: CASNRRENTEAFF.

This clone has only one observation. The V gene is TRBV5-1, the J gene TRBJ2-5; 12 bases are shared with TRBD2. This CDR3 is built from 16 residues. V lost 3 bases, J lost 6 bases, and 9 bases stayed unmatched. CDR1 is SGHRS and CDR2 is YFSETQ in the germline V gene. CDR3 loop: CASSSALLAGGKTQYF. As DNA, the CDR3 is TGCGCCAGCAGCTCCGCGTTACTAGCGGGGGGAAAGACCCAGTACTTC.